This T cell receptor beta chain was sequenced in a study of blood T cell repertoires in COVID-19. Profiled with immunoSEQ multiplex PCR; TCRdb holds only in-frame clones, not every one. The data hold more than 150,000 clones, with 60% to 80% observed a single time. Across about two dozen US areas, participants ranged in age from about 18 to 90 years. In assigning cohorts, the study relied on participant-reported clinical history. Contact with a PCR-confirmed or clinician-diagnosed COVID-19 case occurred within 2 weeks of entry. The V gene's germline CDR1 is SGHNT and CDR2 YENEEA. The CDR3 is 14 amino acids. Trimming took 3 bases from V and 2 from J; bases not matched to a gene: 3.

The rearrangement uses TRBV11-3 and TRBJ2-7; 8 nucleotides align to TRBD1. Sequenced sample: PBMCs or T cells enriched from blood (not recorded which). The TCR originated in a man in his sixties who had been exposed to COVID-19. CDR3 protein: CASSFGTGPYEQYF. For the CDR3, the DNA is TGTGCCAGCAGCTTTGGGACAGGCCCCTACGAGCAGTACTTC.